This T cell receptor (delta chain) was captured in a study of gamma-delta chains in newborns, infants, children. The ends lost 0 bases at V and 1 base at J; junction bases unmatched: 4. CDR1 GEAIGNYY and CDR2 EKD come from the germline V gene. CDR3 length equals 15 residues. TCRdb redid the clone calls on the reads with CATT. The data show 9,500 to 12,000 delta-chain clones, over 8% seen once. This clone has only a few counts. The sample holds other DNA sequences that translate to the same CDR3. The specimen was blood. This sequence was found in a child who was a newborn, infant or young child, either healthy, febrile or measles-vaccinated (not recorded which). The chain uses TRDV2 and TRDJ1; 7 bases are a match to TRDD3. The CDR3 DNA follows: TGTGCCTGTGACACCCTGGGGGCCAGCACCGATAAACTCATCTTT. Translating it yields CACDTLGASTDKLIF.